A single sample is the source of the 27 T cell receptor beta chains below, sequenced in a study of blood T cell repertoires in COVID-19 (dated by TCRdb to the early 2020s). Receptor libraries were prepared by the immunoSEQ multiplex PCR assay. TCRdb provides this immuneACCESS table in a form limited to in-frame rearrangements. Some clones are lacking; in checked studies, under half of them reflect an unresolved V gene, and why the rest are absent is not known. This sample comprises approximately 20,000 clones, approximately 95% of them detected only once. The ten largest account for about 4% of the sample. Sequencing was done on a sample of peripheral blood. The source is a woman in her forties or fifties with active COVID-19.

This clone has a single count. The rearrangement links TRBV11-2 to TRBJ2-2; 7 bases match TRBD1. The CDR3 length is 14 residues. The J segment lost 6 bases and the V segment lost 1 base, leaving 2 bases of the junction unmatched. Germline V CDR1 and CDR2: SGHAT, FQNNGV. This CDR3 is CASSLGQGSGELFF. The CDR3 DNA sequence: TGTGCCAGCAGCTTAGGACAGGGCTCCGGGGAGCTGTTTTTT.

The CDR3 nucleotides are TGTGCCAGCAGTCTAGCGGGAGTATACAATGAGCAGTTCTTC. It is translated as CASSLAGVYNEQFF. J is TRBJ2-1 and V is TRBV2; 10 bases agree with TRBD2. CDR1 is SNHLY, CDR2 FYNNEI, per germline. CDR3 length: 14 amino acids. V was pared by 5 bases and J by 4 bases, with 2 bases of the junction left unmatched.

The J gene is TRBJ2-7, the V gene TRBV2; 14 nucleotides agree with TRBD2. Unmatched junction bases numbered 6, after V lost 4 bases and J lost 7 bases. The CDR3 extends over 15 amino acids. Germline CDR1 SNHLY, CDR2 FYNNEI. The CDR3 spells CASSVGLAGVGEQYF. The CDR3, as DNA: TGTGCCAGCAGTGTGGGACTAGCGGGAGTCGGAGAGCAGTACTTC. Full variable domain (missing parts from reference TRBV2 and TRBJ2-7): EPEVTQTPSHQVTQMGQEVILRCVPISNHLYFYWYRQILGQKVEFLVSFYNNEISEKSEIFDDQFSVERPDGSNFTLKIRSTKLEDSAMYFCASSVGLAGVGEQYFGPGTRLTVT.

The V gene is TRBV3-1 (or the pseudogene TRBV3-2), the J gene TRBJ2-1; 14 nucleotides line up with TRBD2. J lost 2 bases, V lost 4 bases, and 7 bases had no gene match. In germline, CDR1 is LGHDT, CDR2 YNNKEL (reference sequence). CDR3 length equals 18 residues. CDR3 coding DNA: TGTGCCAGCAGCCCCGGGACTAGCGGGAGTCTCACCTACAATGAGCAGTTCTTC. Amino acid sequence: CASSPGTSGSLTYNEQFF.

The rearrangement uses TRBV6-6 and TRBJ2-2; TRBD1 matches at 9 bases. Per germline, CDR1 MNHNY and CDR2 SVGAGI (reference sequence). There are 15 residues in the CDR3. V was clipped by 2 bases and J by 6 bases; unmatched bases: 4. CDR3 loop: CASSYLTGGSGELFF. Written as DNA, the CDR3 is TGTGCCAGCAGTTACCTGACAGGGGGGTCCGGGGAGCTGTTTTTT.

V and J are TRBV5-4 and TRBJ2-7, with 8 positions matching TRBD1. Germline assignment: CDR1 SGHNT and CDR2 YYREEE (reference sequence). This CDR3 contains 13 residues. V lost 4 bases, J lost 7 bases, and 7 bases stayed unmatched. CDR3 residues: CASSKGTGREQYF. For the CDR3, the DNA is TGTGCCAGCAGCAAGGGGACAGGAAGGGAGCAGTACTTC.

The chain carries TRBV29-1 and TRBJ2-5, with 9 bases fitting TRBD2. The length of the CDR3 is 13 residues. The junction had 7 bases not matched to a gene; V was cut back by 6 bases and J by 5 bases. CDR1 SQVTM and CDR2 ANQGSEA come from the germline V gene. CDR3 nucleotide sequence: TGCAGCGTGGCGGGGGGGGCGCGGGAGACCCAGTACTTC. It encodes CSVAGGARETQYF.

The J gene is TRBJ2-3, the V gene TRBV5-1; TRBD1 matches 7 bases. The CDR3 is 16 residues long. V gave up 4 bases and J gave up 0 bases; unmatched junction bases: 8. Germline lookup yields CDR1 SGHRS and CDR2 YFSETQ. Here the CDR3 reads CASSNGQASSTDTQYF. Here the CDR3 DNA reads TGCGCCAGCAGCAACGGACAGGCTTCTAGCACAGATACGCAGTATTTT. Complete variable domain (other parts from reference TRBV5-1 and TRBJ2-3): KAGVTQTPRYLIKTRGQQVTLSCSPISGHRSVSWYQQTPGQGLQFLFEYFSETQRNKGNFPGRFSGRQFSNSRSEMNVSTLELGDSALYLCASSNGQASSTDTQYFGPGTRLTVL.

The genes are TRBV5-6 and TRBJ1-5; D possibly corresponds to TRBD1 (5 bases). The germline gives CDR1 SGHDT, CDR2 YYEEEE. Trimming cost V 2 bases and J 3 bases, with 9 bases left between them. CDR3 size: 14 residues. The CDR3 reads CASSLGASNQPQHF. The CDR3 DNA follows: TGTGCCAGCAGCTTAGGGGCGTCCAATCAGCCCCAGCATTTT.

The rearrangement joins TRBV3-1 (or the pseudogene TRBV3-2) to TRBJ2-1; D not resolved. Trimming took off 4 bases at V and 5 bases at J, with 6 bases between the two ends. This CDR3 comprises 12 residues. CDR1 and CDR2 (germline): LGHDT, YNNKEL (reference sequence). The CDR3 loop is CASSLQHNEQFF. The CDR3 DNA is TGTGCCAGCAGCCTACAACACAATGAGCAGTTCTTC.

The rearrangement links TRBV7-8 to TRBJ2-3; 8 bases match TRBD2. The trim removed 0 bases at V and 4 bases at J, leaving 6 bases unmatched. The CDR3 totals 16 residues. Germline V gives CDR1 SGHVS, CDR2 FQNEAQ. The CDR3 region is CASSLASGVGADTQYF. DNA of the CDR3: TGTGCCAGCAGCTTAGCTAGCGGGGTGGGGGCAGATACGCAGTATTTT.

The V call is TRBV10-3, the J call TRBJ1-4; the match to TRBD1 covers 10 bases. This CDR3 is 14 amino acids long. CDR1 is ENHRY and CDR2 is SYGVKD in the germline V gene. V shed 3 bases and J 6 bases; nucleotides not matched to a gene: 1. This chain's CDR3 is CAISDGTGDEKLFF. CDR3 bases: TGTGCCATCAGTGATGGGACAGGGGATGAAAAACTGTTTTTT.

The rearrangement links TRBV28 to TRBJ1-4; a weak D match, TRBD1 (5 bases). This CDR3 has 16 residues. Per the germline V gene, CDR1 is MDHEN and CDR2 is SYDVKM. Trimming removed 6 bases at V and 2 bases at J, with 16 bases between. The CDR3 loop reads CASSLWASGTNEKLFF. In DNA form, the CDR3 reads TGTGCCAGCAGCCTTTGGGCTTCAGGGACTAATGAAAAACTGTTTTTT.

The chain recombines TRBV5-1 with TRBJ2-2, with 7 bases fitting TRBD2. The germline gives CDR1 SGHRS, CDR2 YFSETQ. The CDR3 length is 15 residues. V shed 1 base and J 0 bases; nucleotides not matched to a gene: 0. As DNA, the CDR3 is TGCGCCAGCAGCTTGAGCGGGACGAACACCGGGGAGCTGTTTTTT. It codes for CASSLSGTNTGELFF. Variable domain in full (rest from reference TRBV5-1 and TRBJ2-2): KAGVTQTPRYLIKTRGQQVTLSCSPISGHRSVSWYQQTPGQGLQFLFEYFSETQRNKGNFPGRFSGRQFSNSRSEMNVSTLELGDSALYLCASSLSGTNTGELFFGEGSRLTVL.

J is TRBJ1-6 and V is TRBV6-6, with 10 bases aligning to TRBD1. Per germline, CDR1 MNHNY and CDR2 SVGAGI (reference sequence). V dropped 6 bases and J dropped 7; count of bases not matched to a gene: 9. The CDR3 runs 16 residues. CDR3 loop: CASRTTGTGANSPLHF. CDR3 DNA sequence: TGTGCCAGCAGAACAACCGGGACAGGGGCCAATTCACCCCTCCACTTT.

The chain links TRBV24-1 to TRBJ2-7, with TRBD2 matching over 8 bases. The germline V gene has CDR1 KGHDR and CDR2 SFDVKD. After removal of 2 bases from V and 3 bases from J, the junction contained 8 bases not matched to a gene. The CDR3 is made up of 16 amino acids. Here the CDR3 reads CATSDSNSGRIYEQYF. CDR3 coding DNA: TGTGCCACCAGTGATTCGAACAGCGGGAGAATCTACGAGCAGTACTTC.

The chain has TRBV4-2 and TRBJ2-1; TRBD2 matches 7 bases. Germline CDR1 LGHNA, CDR2 YNFKEQ. This CDR3 has 14 amino acids. V dropped 1 base and J dropped 6; count of bases not matched to a gene: 3. CDR3 in amino acids: CASSQAGTTNEQFF. The CDR3 DNA reads TGTGCCAGCAGCCAAGCCGGGACTACCAATGAGCAGTTCTTC.

The chain joins TRBV5-6 to TRBJ1-4; D might be TRBD1 (5 bases). This CDR3 is 18 amino acids long. The V end lost 0 bases, the J end lost 3 bases, and 18 bases lay between the germline ends. Germline V lookup: CDR1 SGHDT, CDR2 YYEEEE. CDR3 nucleotides: TGTGCCAGCAGCTTGGCATTTGGAGGGGTTAGGGCTAATGAAAAACTGTTTTTT. Translating it yields CASSLAFGGVRANEKLFF.

The chain uses TRBV30 and TRBJ2-4, with D possibly being TRBD1 (6 bases). V was cut by 4 bases and J by 1 base, with 8 bases left in between. CDR1 and CDR2 (germline): GTSNPN, SVGIG (reference sequence). The CDR3 sequence is 13 residues long. This CDR3 is CAWTRGAKNIQYF. DNA of the CDR3: TGTGCCTGGACTAGGGGGGCCAAAAACATTCAGTACTTC.

The V call is TRBV5-1, the J call TRBJ2-4; weak D call: TRBD1 (5 bases). In germline, CDR1 is SGHRS, CDR2 YFSETQ. The length of the CDR3 is 14 residues. Trimming pared 0 bases from V and 4 bases from J, leaving 8 bases between. The CDR3 DNA follows: TGCGCCAGCAGCTTGGGACAGCTGAAAAACATTCAGTACTTC. Translated: CASSLGQLKNIQYF.

CDR3 loop: CASSESRGSPYEQYF. For the CDR3, the DNA is TGTGCCAGCAGTGAAAGCAGGGGATCACCCTACGAGCAGTACTTC. This rearrangement joins TRBV2 to TRBJ2-7; tentative D call: TRBD1 (6 bases). The CDR3 consists of 15 residues. CDR1 and CDR2 (germline): SNHLY, FYNNEI. The V gene lost 2 bases and the J gene lost 2 bases, with 13 bases spanning the gap.

The chain links TRBV27 to TRBJ2-7; TRBD1 aligns across 8 bases. Per germline, CDR1 MNHEY and CDR2 SMNVEV (reference sequence). The CDR3 is 16 amino acids. J gave up 1 base and V 4 bases, and 9 bases lay outside the gene matches. The chain's CDR3 is CASSSAWTGTSYEQYF. The CDR3 coding sequence is TGTGCCAGCAGTTCCGCGTGGACAGGGACTTCCTACGAGCAGTACTTC.

This chain connects TRBV27 to TRBJ2-1, with TRBD2 matching 11 bases. J lost 0 bases, V lost 2 bases, and 3 bases had no gene match. The germline V gene has CDR1 MNHEY and CDR2 SMNVEV (reference sequence). This CDR3 has 17 residues. Here the CDR3 reads CASSLTTSGSSYNEQFF. CDR3 DNA: TGTGCCAGCAGTTTAACAACTAGCGGGAGCTCCTACAATGAGCAGTTCTTC.

The rearrangement links TRBV27 to TRBJ2-5, with D tentatively TRBD2 (5 bases). CDR1 and CDR2 from the germline V gene are MNHEY and SMNVEV (reference sequence). V was clipped by 3 bases and J by 7 bases, with 9 bases between them. The CDR3 covers 12 residues. The CDR3 protein is CASSLGSGTQYF. The CDR3 coding sequence is TGTGCCAGCAGTTTGGGGAGTGGGACCCAGTACTTC.

The V gene is TRBV6-5, the J gene TRBJ1-4; 8 bases map to TRBD1. Trimming cost V 7 bases and J 8 bases; bases outside gene matches: 9. Looked up from germline, CDR1 is MNHEY and CDR2 is SVGAGI. The CDR3 length is 14 residues. The CDR3 DNA sequence: TGTGCCAGCACCAAGACAGGGGTGGGAGAAAAACTGTTTTTT. Its translation: CASTKTGVGEKLFF.

This clone was detected once. The chain uses TRBV5-6 and TRBJ2-7; D unclear. Per the germline V gene, CDR1 is SGHDT and CDR2 is YYEEEE. CDR3 length: 13 amino acids. V was shortened by 2 bases and J by 4 bases, with 10 bases between the two germline ends. CDR3 coding DNA: TGTGCCAGCAGCTTAATTGGGCCGTACGAGCAGTACTTC. Amino acids: CASSLIGPYEQYF.

This chain uses TRBV27 with TRBJ1-1; D is perhaps TRBD1 (6 bases). Germline-derived CDR1 and CDR2 are MNHEY and SMNVEV (reference sequence). The CDR3 is 14 amino acids. Deletions cut 2 bases from V and 10 bases from J, with 17 bases between. The CDR3 here is CASSLIGNEGGAFF. CDR3 sequence (DNA): TGTGCCAGCAGTTTAATCGGGAACGAAGGGGGAGCTTTCTTT.